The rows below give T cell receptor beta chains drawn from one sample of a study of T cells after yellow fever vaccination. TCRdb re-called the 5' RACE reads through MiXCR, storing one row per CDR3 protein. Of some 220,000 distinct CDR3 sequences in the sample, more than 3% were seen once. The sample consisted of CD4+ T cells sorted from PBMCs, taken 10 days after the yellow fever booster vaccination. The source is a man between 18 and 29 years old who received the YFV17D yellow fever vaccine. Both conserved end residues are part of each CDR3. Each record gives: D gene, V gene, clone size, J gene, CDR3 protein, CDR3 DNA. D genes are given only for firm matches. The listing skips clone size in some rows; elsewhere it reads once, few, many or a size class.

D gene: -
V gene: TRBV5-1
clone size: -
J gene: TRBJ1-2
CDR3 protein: CASSFPRGDGYTF
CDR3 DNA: TGCGCCAGCAGCTTCCCCAGGGGAGATGGCTACACCTTC

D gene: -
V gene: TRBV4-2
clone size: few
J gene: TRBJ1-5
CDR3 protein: CASSQDENQPQHF
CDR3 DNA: TGTGCCAGCAGCCAAGATGAGAATCAGCCCCAGCATTTT

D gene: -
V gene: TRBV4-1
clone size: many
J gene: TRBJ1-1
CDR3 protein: CASSQGQQWNTEAFF
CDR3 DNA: TGCGCCAGCAGCCAAGGACAACAGTGGAACACTGAAGCTTTCTTT

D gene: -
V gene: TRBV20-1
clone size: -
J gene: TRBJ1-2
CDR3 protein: CSASRSYPWDYGYTF
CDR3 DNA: TGCAGTGCTAGTAGGTCCTATCCATGGGACTATGGCTACACCTTC

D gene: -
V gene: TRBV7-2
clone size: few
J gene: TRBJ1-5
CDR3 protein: CASSFSYSNQPQHF
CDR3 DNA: TGTGCCAGCAGCTTCTCCTATAGCAATCAGCCCCAGCATTTT

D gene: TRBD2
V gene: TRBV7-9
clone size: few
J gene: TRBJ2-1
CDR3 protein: CASSLARTSGLSSYNEQFF
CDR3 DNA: TGTGCCAGCAGCTTAGCCCGGACTAGCGGGCTGAGCTCCTACAATGAGCAGTTCTTC

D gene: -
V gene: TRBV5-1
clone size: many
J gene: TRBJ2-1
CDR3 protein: CASSLARGVDEQFF
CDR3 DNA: TGCGCCAGCAGCTTGGCCCGGGGAGTCGATGAGCAGTTCTTC

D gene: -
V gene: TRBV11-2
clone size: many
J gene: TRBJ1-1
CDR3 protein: CASSAGLNTEAFF
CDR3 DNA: TGTGCCAGCAGCGCGGGGCTGAACACTGAAGCTTTCTTT

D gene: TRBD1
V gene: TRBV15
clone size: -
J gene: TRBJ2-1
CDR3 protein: CATSRQGALSDEQFF
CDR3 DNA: TGTGCCACCAGCAGACAGGGGGCTTTGTCGGATGAGCAGTTCTTC

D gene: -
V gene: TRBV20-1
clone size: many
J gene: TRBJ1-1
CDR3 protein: CSVSQGGGGTEAFF
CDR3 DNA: TGCAGTGTTTCCCAGGGAGGGGGGGGCACTGAAGCTTTCTTT

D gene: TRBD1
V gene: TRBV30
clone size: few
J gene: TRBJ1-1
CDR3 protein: CAWEGAENTEAFF
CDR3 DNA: TGTGCCTGGGAGGGGGCCGAGAACACTGAAGCTTTCTTT

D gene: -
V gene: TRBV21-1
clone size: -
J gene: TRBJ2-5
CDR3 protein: CASSQKGGGGRRETQYF
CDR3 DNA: TGTGCCAGCAGCCAAAAAGGGGGAGGGGGACGAAGAGAGACCCAGTACTTC

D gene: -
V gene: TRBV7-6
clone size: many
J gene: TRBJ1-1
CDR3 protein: CASQKGYRGSNTEAFF
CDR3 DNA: TGTGCCAGCCAAAAGGGGTATAGGGGGTCGAATACTGAAGCTTTCTTT

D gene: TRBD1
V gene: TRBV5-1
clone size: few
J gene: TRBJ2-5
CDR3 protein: CASSSGQGIETQYF
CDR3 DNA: TGCGCCAGCAGCTCGGGACAGGGCATTGAGACCCAGTACTTC

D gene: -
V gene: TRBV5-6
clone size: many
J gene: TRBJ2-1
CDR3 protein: CASSWDNSYNEQFF
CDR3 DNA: TGTGCCAGCAGCTGGGACAACTCCTACAATGAGCAGTTCTTC

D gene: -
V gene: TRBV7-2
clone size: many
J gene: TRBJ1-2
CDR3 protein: CASSPNTQGPAWGYTF
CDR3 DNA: TGTGCCAGCAGCCCCAATACCCAGGGGCCGGCTTGGGGCTACACCTTC

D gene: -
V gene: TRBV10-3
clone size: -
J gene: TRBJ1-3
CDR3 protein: CAISGIVMGRASSGNTIYF
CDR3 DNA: TGTGCCATCAGCGGGATCGTGATGGGACGGGCATCCTCTGGAAACACCATATATTTT

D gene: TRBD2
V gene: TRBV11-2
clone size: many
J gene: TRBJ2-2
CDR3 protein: CASSPTSGGAGELFF
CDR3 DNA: TGTGCCAGCAGCCCGACTAGCGGGGGGGCCGGGGAGCTGTTTTTT

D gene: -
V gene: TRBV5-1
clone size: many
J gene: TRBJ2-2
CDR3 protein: CASSLAVGTGPYDTGELFF
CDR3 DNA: TGCGCCAGCAGCTTGGCAGTTGGTACGGGGCCCTACGACACCGGGGAGCTGTTTTTT

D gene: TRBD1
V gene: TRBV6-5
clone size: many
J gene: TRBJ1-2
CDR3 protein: CASSGQALGYTF
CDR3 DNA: TGTGCCAGCTCCGGACAGGCCCTCGGCTACACCTTC

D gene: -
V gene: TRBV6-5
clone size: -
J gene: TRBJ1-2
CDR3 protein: CASSYSGRHHYGYTF
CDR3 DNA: TGTGCCAGCAGTTACTCGGGCAGACACCATTATGGCTACACCTTC

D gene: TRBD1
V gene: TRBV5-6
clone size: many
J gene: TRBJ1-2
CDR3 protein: CASIADRQRGYTF
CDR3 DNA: TGTGCCAGCATCGCGGACAGGCAGCGGGGCTACACCTTC

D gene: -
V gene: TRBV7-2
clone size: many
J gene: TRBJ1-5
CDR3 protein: CASSWVNSNQPQHF
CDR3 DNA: TGTGCCAGCAGCTGGGTAAATAGCAATCAGCCCCAGCATTTT

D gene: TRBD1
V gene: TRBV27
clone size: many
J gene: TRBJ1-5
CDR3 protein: CASSFTPTGNQPQHF
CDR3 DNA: TGTGCCAGCAGTTTCACGCCGACAGGGAATCAGCCCCAGCATTTT

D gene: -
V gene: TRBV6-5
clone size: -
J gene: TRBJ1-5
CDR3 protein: CASNSRRSNQPQHF
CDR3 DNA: TGTGCCAGCAACTCGCGGCGGAGCAATCAGCCCCAGCATTTT

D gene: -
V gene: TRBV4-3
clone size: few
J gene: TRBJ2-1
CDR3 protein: CASSHFGIAPKEQFF
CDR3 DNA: TGCGCCAGCAGCCACTTTGGTATCGCCCCGAAGGAGCAGTTCTTC

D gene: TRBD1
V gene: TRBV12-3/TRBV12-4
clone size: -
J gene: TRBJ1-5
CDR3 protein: CASSARQGWPQHF
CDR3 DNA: TGTGCCAGCAGTGCCCGACAGGGGTGGCCCCAGCATTTT

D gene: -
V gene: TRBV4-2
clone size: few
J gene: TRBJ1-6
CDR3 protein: CASSQVATTSPLHF
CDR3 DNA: TGTGCCAGCAGCCAAGTGGCGACAACTTCACCCCTCCACTTT

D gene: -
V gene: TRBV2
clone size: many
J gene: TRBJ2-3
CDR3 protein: CASQWDPISDTQYF
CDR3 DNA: TGTGCCAGCCAGTGGGACCCTATTTCAGATACGCAGTATTTT

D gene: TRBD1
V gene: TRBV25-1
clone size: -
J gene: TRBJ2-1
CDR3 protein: CASSGSGTALEEQFF
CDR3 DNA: TGTGCCAGCAGTGGTTCCGGGACAGCCTTAGAGGAGCAGTTCTTC

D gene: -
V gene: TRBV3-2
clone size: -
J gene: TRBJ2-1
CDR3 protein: CASSQDRRGFYNEQFF
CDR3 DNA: TGTGCCAGCAGCCAAGATAGGCGGGGCTTCTACAATGAGCAGTTCTTC

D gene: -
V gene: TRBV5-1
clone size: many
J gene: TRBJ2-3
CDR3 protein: CASSPLGVTGTDTQYF
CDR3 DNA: TGCGCCAGCAGCCCTCTGGGTGTCACTGGCACAGATACGCAGTATTTT

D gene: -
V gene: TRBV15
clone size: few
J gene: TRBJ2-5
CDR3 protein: CATAKRDQETQYF
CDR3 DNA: TGTGCCACCGCCAAGAGGGACCAAGAGACCCAGTACTTC

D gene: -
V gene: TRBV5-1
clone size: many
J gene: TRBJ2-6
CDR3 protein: CASRSRTTAQDGANVLTF
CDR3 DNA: TGCGCCAGCCGCAGTAGGACCACGGCACAGGATGGGGCCAACGTCCTGACTTTC

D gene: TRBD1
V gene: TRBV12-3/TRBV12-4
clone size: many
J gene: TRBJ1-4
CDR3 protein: CASSSAGGRHPTNEKLFF
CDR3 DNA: TGTGCCAGCAGTTCCGCAGGGGGGAGACATCCAACTAATGAAAAACTGTTTTTT

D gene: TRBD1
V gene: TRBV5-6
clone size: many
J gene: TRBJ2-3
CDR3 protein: CASRGSGTGTDTQYF
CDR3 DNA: TGTGCCAGCAGAGGGTCCGGGACAGGCACAGATACGCAGTATTTT

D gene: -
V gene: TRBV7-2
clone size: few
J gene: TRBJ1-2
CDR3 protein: CASSPALLPNYGYTF
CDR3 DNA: TGTGCCAGCAGCCCGGCGTTACTACCTAACTATGGCTACACCTTC

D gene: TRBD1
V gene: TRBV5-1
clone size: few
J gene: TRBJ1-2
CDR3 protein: CASSFGRDRGPGYTF
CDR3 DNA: TGCGCCAGCAGCTTTGGCCGGGACAGGGGGCCTGGCTACACCTTC

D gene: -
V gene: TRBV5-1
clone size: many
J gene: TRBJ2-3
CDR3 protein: CASRPASSTDTQYF
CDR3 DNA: TGCGCCAGCAGACCCGCCAGTAGCACAGATACGCAGTATTTT

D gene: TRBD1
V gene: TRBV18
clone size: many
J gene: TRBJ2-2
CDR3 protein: CASSRDRRNTGELFF
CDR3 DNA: TGTGCCAGCTCACGGGACAGGCGGAACACCGGGGAGCTGTTTTTT